A selection of T cell receptor beta chains follows, all from one sample in a study of identical twins. TCRdb itself ran the 5' RACE reads through MiXCR, one entry per CDR3 protein. Found here are 450,000 or so distinct CDR3 sequences, over 12% of them singletons; the top ten hold roughly 0.5%. The data were also submitted as part of a second study, on yellow fever vaccine responses in identical twins.

What was sequenced was CD4+ T cells sorted from blood. All receptors derive from a woman aged 18-29 years in good health. CDR3s include the opening cysteine and the closing phenylalanine or tryptophan. The D gene is left open where the match is weak. Not every row has a clone size; where given, it reads once, few, many or a size class.

D gene	clone size	V gene	J gene	CDR3 protein	CDR3 DNA
TRBD2	few	TRBV7-8	TRBJ2-1	CASSSLAGLYEQFF	TGTGCCAGCAGCTCACTAGCGGGTTTGTATGAGCAGTTCTTC
.	many	TRBV7-2	TRBJ2-5	CASSLSFLSGETQYF	TGTGCCAGCAGCTTAAGTTTTTTGTCTGGGGAGACCCAGTACTTC
TRBD1	.	TRBV10-3	TRBJ2-7	CAISEEAYRDRPYEQYF	TGTGCCATCAGTGAGGAGGCCTATCGGGACAGACCCTACGAGCAGTACTTC
TRBD1	few	TRBV5-1	TRBJ1-1	CASSLALTGGITEAFF	TGCGCCAGCAGCTTGGCACTAACAGGGGGCATCACTGAAGCTTTCTTT
TRBD2	few	TRBV4-3	TRBJ2-3	CASSQSGTSVTDTQYF	TGCGCCAGCAGCCAATCCGGGACTAGCGTCACAGATACGCAGTATTTT
.	.	TRBV10-3	TRBJ2-5	CAISESPRETQYF	TGTGCCATCAGTGAGTCCCCGAGGGAGACCCAGTACTTC
TRBD1	few	TRBV29-1	TRBJ2-3	CSAEDRGTQYF	TGCAGCGCCGAGGACAGGGGAACGCAGTATTTT
TRBD2	.	TRBV11-3	TRBJ2-7	CASSKGLAPSYEQYF	TGTGCCAGCAGTAAGGGACTAGCGCCTTCCTACGAGCAGTACTTC
.	few	TRBV15	TRBJ2-3	CATSRSTALDTQYF	TGTGCCACCAGCCGCTCGACAGCGCTGGATACGCAGTATTTT
.	few	TRBV4-3	TRBJ2-3	CASSQEEVTDTQYF	TGCGCCAGCAGCCAAGAGGAGGTCACAGATACGCAGTATTTT
.	few	TRBV5-1	TRBJ2-3	CASSFTGRGHTDTQYF	TGCGCCAGCAGCTTCACGGGAAGGGGTCACACAGATACGCAGTATTTT
TRBD2	few	TRBV12-3/TRBV12-4	TRBJ2-7	CASSPGLAVYYEQYF	TGTGCCAGCAGTCCGGGACTAGCGGTTTACTACGAGCAGTACTTC
.	.	TRBV5-5	TRBJ2-1	CASSLGPGALNEQFF	TGTGCCAGCAGCTTGGGGCCGGGGGCTTTAAATGAGCAGTTCTTC
TRBD2	few	TRBV11-3	TRBJ2-1	CASSYRLAGEDEQFF	TGTGCCAGCAGTTACCGACTAGCGGGAGAAGATGAGCAGTTCTTC
TRBD1	.	TRBV19	TRBJ1-5	CASLDRVYSNQPQHF	TGTGCCAGCCTAGACAGGGTGTATAGCAATCAGCCCCAGCATTTT
TRBD2	.	TRBV20-1	TRBJ2-7	CSARSPGLAGGIYYEQYF	TGCAGTGCTAGGTCACCGGGACTAGCGGGAGGAATTTACTACGAGCAGTACTTC
.	few	TRBV4-2	TRBJ2-1	CASSQEGTVNNEQFF	TGTGCCAGCAGCCAAGAAGGGACGGTGAACAATGAGCAGTTCTTC
.	.	TRBV7-9	TRBJ2-6	CASSSLSGSSGANVLTF	TGTGCCAGCAGCTCCCTAAGCGGCTCCTCTGGGGCCAACGTCCTGACTTTC
TRBD1	few	TRBV4-1	TRBJ2-7	CASSLRQGSSYEQYF	TGCGCCAGCAGCCTGAGACAGGGGAGCTCCTACGAGCAGTACTTC
TRBD2	.	TRBV29-1	TRBJ2-2	CSVGGGSSTGELFF	TGCAGCGTTGGGGGGGGTTCCAGCACCGGGGAGCTGTTTTTT
.	few	TRBV28	TRBJ1-2	CASRAGVVRYTF	TGTGCCAGCAGGGCGGGGGTTGTGAGGTACACCTTC
.	.	TRBV5-1	TRBJ2-5	CASSPGVLGGPHQETQYF	TGCGCCAGCAGCCCGGGAGTGTTGGGGGGGCCGCACCAAGAGACCCAGTACTTC
TRBD1	few	TRBV5-1	TRBJ2-2	CASSLQGATNTGELFF	TGCGCCAGCAGCTTACAGGGGGCTACGAACACCGGGGAGCTGTTTTTT
.	once	TRBV21-1	TRBJ2-1	CASSNRTGQGFF	TGTGCCAGCAGCAACCGGACCGGCCAGGGATTCTTC